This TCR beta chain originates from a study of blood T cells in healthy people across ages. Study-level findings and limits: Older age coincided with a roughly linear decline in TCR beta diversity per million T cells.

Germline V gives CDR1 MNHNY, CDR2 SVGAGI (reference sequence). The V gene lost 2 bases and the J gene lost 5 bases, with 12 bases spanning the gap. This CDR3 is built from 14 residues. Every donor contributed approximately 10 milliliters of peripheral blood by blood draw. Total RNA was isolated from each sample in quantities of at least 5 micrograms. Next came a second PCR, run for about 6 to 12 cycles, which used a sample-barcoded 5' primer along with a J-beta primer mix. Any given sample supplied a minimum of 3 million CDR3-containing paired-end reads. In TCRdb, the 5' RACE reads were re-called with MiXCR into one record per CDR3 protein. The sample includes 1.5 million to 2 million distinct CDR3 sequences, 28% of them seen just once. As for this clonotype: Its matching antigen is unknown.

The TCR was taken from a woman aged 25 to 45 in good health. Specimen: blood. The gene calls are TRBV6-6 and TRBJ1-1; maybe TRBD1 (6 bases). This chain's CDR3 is CASSYERGPTEAFF. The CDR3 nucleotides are TGTGCCAGCAGTTACGAACGGGGGCCTACTGAAGCTTTCTTT.